This TCR beta chain stems from a study of T cell repertoires in cytomegalovirus infection. The overall study: Peptides in the study included HLA-C-restricted and HLA-B-restricted CMV epitopes. Public TCR beta signature analysis indicated the presence of both CMV infection and matching HLA type. Broader study findings: Predominance within the ex vivo response was attributable to HLA-C-restricted CMV-specific TCR beta clonotypes.

Of note for this clonotype: Its antigen remains unknown.

This CDR3 spans 15 amino acids. V dropped 7 bases and J dropped 5; count of bases not matched to a gene: 10. TCRdb re-derived calls from the reads in MiXCR, one entry per CDR3 protein. The top ten clones hold about 50% of a sample with 140,000 to 150,000 distinct CDR3 sequences, roughly 32% of them seen once. The source was CD8+ T cells from cultured PBMCs, collected from culture after CMV antigen stimulation. This receptor was taken from a human donor in good health (CMV status not recorded). Some clones in this sample may be carry-over from other donors' samples. This chain connects TRBV12-3 or TRBV12-4 to TRBJ2-7; 11 positions match TRBD2. CDR3 sequence reads: CASNLSGGVPDEQYF. The CDR3 DNA follows: TGTGCCAGCAACCTTAGCGGGGGGGTTCCGGACGAGCAGTACTTC.